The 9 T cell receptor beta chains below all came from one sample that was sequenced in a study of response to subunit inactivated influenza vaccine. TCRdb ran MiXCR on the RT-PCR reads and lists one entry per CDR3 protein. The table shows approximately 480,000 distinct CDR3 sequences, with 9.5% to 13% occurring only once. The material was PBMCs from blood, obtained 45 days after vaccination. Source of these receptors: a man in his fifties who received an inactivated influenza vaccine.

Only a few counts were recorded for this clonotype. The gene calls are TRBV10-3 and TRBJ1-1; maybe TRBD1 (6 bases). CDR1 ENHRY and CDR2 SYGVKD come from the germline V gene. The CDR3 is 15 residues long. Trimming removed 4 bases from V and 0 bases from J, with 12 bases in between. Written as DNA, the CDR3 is TGTGCCATCAGTGTAGGGACAAACTTGAACACTGAAGCTTTCTTT. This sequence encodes CAISVGTNLNTEAFF.

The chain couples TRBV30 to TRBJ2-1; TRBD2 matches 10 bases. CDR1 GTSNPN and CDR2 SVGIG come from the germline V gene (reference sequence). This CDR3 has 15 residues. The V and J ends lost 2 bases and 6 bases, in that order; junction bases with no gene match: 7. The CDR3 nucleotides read TGTGCCTGGAGTCTAACTAGCGGGGTGGGCAATGAGCAGTTCTTC. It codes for CAWSLTSGVGNEQFF.

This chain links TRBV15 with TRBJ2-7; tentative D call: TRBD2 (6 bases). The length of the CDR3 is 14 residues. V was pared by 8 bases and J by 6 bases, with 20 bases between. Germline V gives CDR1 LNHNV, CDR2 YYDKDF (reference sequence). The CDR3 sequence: CATDAPGQGGEQYF. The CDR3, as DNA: TGTGCCACCGATGCCCCGGGGCAGGGAGGCGAGCAGTACTTC.

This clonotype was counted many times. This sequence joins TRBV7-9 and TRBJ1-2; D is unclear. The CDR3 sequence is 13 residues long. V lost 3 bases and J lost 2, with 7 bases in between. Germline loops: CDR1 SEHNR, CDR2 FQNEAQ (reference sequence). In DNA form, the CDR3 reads TGTGCCAGCAGCTTGACGGAAAACTATGGCTACACCTTC. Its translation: CASSLTENYGYTF.

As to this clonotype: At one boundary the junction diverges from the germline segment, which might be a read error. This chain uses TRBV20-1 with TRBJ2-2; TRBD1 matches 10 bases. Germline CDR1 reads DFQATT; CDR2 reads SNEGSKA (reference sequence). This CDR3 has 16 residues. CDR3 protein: CCARVSGTGDTGELFF. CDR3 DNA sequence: TGCTGTGCTAGAGTGTCGGGGACAGGGGACACCGGGGAGCTGTTTTTT.

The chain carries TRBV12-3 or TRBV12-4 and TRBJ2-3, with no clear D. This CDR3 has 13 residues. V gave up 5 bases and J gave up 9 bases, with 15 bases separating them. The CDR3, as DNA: TGTGCCAGCAGTCCCGCTGCCTTTCGGACGCAGTATTTT. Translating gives CASSPAAFRTQYF.

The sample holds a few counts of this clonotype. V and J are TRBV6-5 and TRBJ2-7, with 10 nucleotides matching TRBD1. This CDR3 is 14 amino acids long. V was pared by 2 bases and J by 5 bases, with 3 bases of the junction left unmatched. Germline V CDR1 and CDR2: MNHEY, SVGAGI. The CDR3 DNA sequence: TGTGCCAGCAGTTACGTTGGACAGGGGGACGAGCAGTACTTC. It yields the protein CASSYVGQGDEQYF.

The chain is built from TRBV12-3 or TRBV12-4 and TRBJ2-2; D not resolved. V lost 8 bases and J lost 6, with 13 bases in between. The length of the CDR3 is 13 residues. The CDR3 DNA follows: TGTGCCAGCGCGCTCCCTCCCGCCGGGGAGCTGTTTTTT. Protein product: CASALPPAGELFF.

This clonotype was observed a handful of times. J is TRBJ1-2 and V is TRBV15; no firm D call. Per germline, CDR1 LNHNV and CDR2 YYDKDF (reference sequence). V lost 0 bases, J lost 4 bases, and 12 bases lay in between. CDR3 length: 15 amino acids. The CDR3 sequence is CATSRDSRPVYGYTF. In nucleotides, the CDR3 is TGTGCCACCAGCAGAGATAGTCGGCCGGTCTATGGCTACACCTTC. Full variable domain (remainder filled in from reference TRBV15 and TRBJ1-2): DAMVIQNPRYQVTQFGKPVTLSCSQTLNHNVMYWYQQKSSQAPKLLFHYYDKDFNNEADTPDNFQSRRPNTSFCFLDIRSPGLGDTAMYLCATSRDSRPVYGYTFGSGTRLTVV.